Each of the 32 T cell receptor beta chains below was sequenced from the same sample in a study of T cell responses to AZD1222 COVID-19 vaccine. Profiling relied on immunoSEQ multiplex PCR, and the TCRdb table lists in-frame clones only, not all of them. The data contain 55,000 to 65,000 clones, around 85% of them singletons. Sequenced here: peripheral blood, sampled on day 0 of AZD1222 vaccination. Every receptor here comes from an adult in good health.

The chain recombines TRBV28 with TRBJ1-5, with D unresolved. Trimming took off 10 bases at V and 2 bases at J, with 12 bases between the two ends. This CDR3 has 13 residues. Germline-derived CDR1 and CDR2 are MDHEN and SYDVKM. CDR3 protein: CATEDVRNQPQHF. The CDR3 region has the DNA TGTGCCACGGAGGACGTTCGCAATCAGCCCCAGCATTTT. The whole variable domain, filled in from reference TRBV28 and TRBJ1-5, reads DVKVTQSSRYLVKRTGEKVFLECVQDMDHENMFWYRQDPGLGLRLIYFSYDVKMKEKGDIPEGYSVSREKKERFSLILESASTNQTSMYLCATEDVRNQPQHFGDGTRLSIL.

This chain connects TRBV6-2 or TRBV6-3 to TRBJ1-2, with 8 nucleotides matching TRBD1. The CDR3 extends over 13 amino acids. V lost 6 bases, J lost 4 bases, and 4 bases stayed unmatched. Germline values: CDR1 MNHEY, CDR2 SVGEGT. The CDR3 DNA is TGTGCCAGCAGCCTGGACAGGGTCTATGGCTACACCTTC. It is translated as CASSLDRVYGYTF.

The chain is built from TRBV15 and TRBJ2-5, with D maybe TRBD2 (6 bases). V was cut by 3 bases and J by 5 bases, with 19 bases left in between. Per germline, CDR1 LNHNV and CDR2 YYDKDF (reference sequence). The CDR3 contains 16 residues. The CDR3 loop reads CATSSVLWGDVETQYF. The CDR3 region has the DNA TGTGCCACCAGCAGTGTCCTTTGGGGGGACGTGGAGACCCAGTACTTC.

CDR3: CASSSATSPSTGELFF. In nucleotides, the CDR3 is TGTGCCAGCAGTTCGGCGACTAGCCCCTCCACCGGGGAGCTGTTTTTT. The chain uses TRBV7-2 and TRBJ2-2; 7 nucleotides match TRBD2. Losses at the gene ends were 6 bases for V and 4 bases for J; bases not matched to a gene: 11. The CDR3 is made up of 16 amino acids. Germline V gene sequence: CDR1 SGHTA, CDR2 FQGNSA.

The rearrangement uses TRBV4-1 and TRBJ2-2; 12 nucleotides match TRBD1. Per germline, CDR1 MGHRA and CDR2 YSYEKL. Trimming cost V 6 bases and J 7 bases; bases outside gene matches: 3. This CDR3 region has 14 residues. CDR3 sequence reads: CASRGQGAFGELFF. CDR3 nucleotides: TGCGCCAGCAGGGGACAGGGGGCGTTCGGGGAGCTGTTTTTT.

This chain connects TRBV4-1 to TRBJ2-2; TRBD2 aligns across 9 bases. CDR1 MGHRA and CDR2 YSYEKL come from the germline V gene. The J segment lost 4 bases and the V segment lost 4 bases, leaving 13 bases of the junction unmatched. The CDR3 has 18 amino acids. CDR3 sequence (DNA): TGCGCCAGCAGCCGGATAGGGACTAGCCTTTCGGTCACCGGGGAGCTGTTTTTT. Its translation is CASSRIGTSLSVTGELFF.

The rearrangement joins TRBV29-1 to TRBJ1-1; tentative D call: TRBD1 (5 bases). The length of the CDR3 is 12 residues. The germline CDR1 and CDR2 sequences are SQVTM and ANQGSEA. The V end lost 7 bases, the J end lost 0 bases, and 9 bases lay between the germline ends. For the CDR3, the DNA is TGCAGCGCTGGGACGGTGAACACTGAAGCTTTCTTT. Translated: CSAGTVNTEAFF.

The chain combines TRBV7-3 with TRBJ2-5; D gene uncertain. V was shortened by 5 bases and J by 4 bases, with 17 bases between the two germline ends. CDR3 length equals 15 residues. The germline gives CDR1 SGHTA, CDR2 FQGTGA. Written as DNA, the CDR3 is TGTGCCAGCAGCGTAGTGGGCTCCCCCCGAGAGACCCAGTACTTC. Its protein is CASSVVGSPRETQYF. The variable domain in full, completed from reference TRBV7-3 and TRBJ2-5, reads GAGVSQTPSNKVTEKGKYVELRCDPISGHTALYWYRQSLGQGPEFLIYFQGTGAADDSGLPNDRFFAVRPEGSVSTLKIQRTERGDSAVYLCASSVVGSPRETQYFGPGTRLLVL.

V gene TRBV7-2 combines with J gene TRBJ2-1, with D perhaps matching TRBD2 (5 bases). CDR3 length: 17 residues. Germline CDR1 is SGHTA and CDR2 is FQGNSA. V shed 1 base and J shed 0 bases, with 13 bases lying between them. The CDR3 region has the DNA TGTGCCAGCAGCTTAGACCGGGATAGGAGCTCCTACAATGAGCAGTTCTTC. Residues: CASSLDRDRSSYNEQFF.

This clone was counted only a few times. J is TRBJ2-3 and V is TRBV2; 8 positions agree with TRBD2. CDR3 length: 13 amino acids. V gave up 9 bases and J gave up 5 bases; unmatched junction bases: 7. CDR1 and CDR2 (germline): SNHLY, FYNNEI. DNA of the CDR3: TGTGCCAGTTTAGCGGGGTTGGAAGATACGCAGTATTTT. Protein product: CASLAGLEDTQYF.

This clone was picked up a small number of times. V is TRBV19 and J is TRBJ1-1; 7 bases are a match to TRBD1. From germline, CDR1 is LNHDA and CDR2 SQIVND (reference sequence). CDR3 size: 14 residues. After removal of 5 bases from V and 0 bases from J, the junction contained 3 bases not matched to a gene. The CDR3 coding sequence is TGTGCCAGTAGTTTACAGGGGTTGAACACTGAAGCTTTCTTT. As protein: CASSLQGLNTEAFF.

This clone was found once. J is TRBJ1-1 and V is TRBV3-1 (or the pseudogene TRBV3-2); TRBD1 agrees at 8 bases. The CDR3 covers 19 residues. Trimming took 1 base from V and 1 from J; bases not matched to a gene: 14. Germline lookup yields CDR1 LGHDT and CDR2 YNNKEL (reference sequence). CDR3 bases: TGTGCCAGCAGCCAAGCCGTGTCGGGGGCAGGGGGCTGGAACACTGAAGCTTTCTTT. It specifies CASSQAVSGAGGWNTEAFF.

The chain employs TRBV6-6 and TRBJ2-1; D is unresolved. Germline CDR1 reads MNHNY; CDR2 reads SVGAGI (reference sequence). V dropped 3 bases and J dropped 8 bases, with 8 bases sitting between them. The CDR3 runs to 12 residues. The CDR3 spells CASSYPKDEQFF. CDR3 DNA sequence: TGTGCCAGCAGTTATCCCAAAGATGAGCAGTTCTTC.

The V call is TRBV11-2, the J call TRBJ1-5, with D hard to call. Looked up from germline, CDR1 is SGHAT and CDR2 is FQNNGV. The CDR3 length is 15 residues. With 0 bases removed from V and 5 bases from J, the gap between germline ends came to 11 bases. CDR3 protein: CASSLDGMTYQPQHF. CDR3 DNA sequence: TGTGCCAGCAGCTTAGATGGTATGACCTATCAGCCCCAGCATTTT.

The CDR3 spells CATSRAPEYNTEAFF. The CDR3 coding sequence is TGTGCCACCAGCAGAGCACCGGAGTACAACACTGAAGCTTTCTTT. This rearrangement joins TRBV15 to TRBJ1-1; no firm D call. The CDR3 is made up of 15 amino acids. Germline V gene data show CDR1 as LNHNV and CDR2 as YYDKDF (reference sequence). V lost 1 base and J 2 bases, leaving 11 bases between the germline ends. Based on the CDR3 plus reference TRBV15 and TRBJ1-1, the full variable domain is DAMVIQNPRYQVTQFGKPVTLSCSQTLNHNVMYWYQQKSSQAPKLLFHYYDKDFNNEADTPDNFQSRRPNTSFCFLDIRSPGLGDTAMYLCATSRAPEYNTEAFFGQGTRLTVV.

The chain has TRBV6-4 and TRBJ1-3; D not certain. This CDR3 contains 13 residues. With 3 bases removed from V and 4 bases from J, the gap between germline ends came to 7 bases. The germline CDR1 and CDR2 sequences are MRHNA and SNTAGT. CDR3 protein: CASSEIAGNTIYF. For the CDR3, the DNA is TGTGCCAGCAGTGAAATCGCGGGAAACACCATATATTTT.

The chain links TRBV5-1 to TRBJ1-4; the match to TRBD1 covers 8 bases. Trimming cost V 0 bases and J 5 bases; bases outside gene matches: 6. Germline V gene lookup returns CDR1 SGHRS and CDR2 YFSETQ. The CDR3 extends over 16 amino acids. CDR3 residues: CASSLDGQGSNEKLFF. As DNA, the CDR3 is TGCGCCAGCAGCTTGGACGGACAGGGCTCGAATGAAAAACTGTTTTTT.

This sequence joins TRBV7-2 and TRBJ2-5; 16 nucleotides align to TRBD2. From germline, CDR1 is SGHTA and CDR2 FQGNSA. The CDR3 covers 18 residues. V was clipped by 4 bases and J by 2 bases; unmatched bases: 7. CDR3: CASSSGTSGGERQETQYF. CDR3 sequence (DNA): TGTGCCAGCAGCTCGGGGACTAGCGGGGGGGAGAGGCAAGAGACCCAGTACTTC.

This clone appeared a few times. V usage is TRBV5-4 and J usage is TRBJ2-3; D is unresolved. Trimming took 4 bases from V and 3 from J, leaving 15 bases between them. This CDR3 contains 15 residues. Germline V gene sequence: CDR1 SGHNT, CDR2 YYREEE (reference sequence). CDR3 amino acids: CASSPELKWTDTQYF. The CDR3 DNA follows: TGTGCCAGCAGCCCTGAATTGAAATGGACAGATACGCAGTATTTT.

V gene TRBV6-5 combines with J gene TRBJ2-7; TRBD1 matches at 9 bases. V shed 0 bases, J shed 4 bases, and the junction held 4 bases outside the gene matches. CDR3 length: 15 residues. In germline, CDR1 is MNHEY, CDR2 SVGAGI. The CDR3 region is CASSYSGTGKYEQYF. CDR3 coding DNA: TGTGCCAGCAGTTACTCCGGGACAGGGAAGTACGAGCAGTACTTC.

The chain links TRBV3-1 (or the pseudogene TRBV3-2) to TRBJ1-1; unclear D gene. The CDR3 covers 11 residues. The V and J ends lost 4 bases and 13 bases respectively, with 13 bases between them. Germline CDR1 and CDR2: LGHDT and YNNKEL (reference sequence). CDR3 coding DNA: TGTGCCAGCAGCCGGGAGGGCGAGGATTTCTTT. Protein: CASSREGEDFF.

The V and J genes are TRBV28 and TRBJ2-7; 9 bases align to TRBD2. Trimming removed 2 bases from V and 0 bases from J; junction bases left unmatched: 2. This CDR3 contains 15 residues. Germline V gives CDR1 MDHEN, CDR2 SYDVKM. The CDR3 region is CASSLPSGISYEQYF. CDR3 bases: TGTGCCAGCAGTTTACCTAGCGGGATCTCCTACGAGCAGTACTTC.

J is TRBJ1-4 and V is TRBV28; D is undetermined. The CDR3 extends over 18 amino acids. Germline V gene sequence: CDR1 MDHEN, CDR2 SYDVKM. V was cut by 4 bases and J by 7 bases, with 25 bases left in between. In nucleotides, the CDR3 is TGTGCCAGCAGTTCTTATAAAACCCCGTGGGGTGGTGGTGAAAAACTGTTTTTT. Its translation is CASSSYKTPWGGGEKLFF.

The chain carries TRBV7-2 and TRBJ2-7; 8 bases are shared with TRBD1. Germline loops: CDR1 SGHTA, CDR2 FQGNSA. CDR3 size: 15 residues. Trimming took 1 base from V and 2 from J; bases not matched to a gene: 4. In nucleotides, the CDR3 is TGTGCCAGCAGCTTAGTGGGACAGGCTGCCTACGAGCAGTACTTC. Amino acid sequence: CASSLVGQAAYEQYF.

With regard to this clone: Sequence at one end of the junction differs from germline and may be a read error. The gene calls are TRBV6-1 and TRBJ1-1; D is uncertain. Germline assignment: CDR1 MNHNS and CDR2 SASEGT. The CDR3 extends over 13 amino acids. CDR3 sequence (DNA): TGTGCCAGCAGTGAAATGTCAACGTTGGGATCGATCTTT. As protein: CASSEMSTLGSIF.

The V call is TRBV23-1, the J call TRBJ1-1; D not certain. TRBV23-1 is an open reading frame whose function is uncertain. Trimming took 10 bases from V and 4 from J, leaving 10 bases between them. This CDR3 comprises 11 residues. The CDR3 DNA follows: TGCGCCACCGTCGCACGCACTGAAGCTTTCTTT. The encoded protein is CATVARTEAFF.

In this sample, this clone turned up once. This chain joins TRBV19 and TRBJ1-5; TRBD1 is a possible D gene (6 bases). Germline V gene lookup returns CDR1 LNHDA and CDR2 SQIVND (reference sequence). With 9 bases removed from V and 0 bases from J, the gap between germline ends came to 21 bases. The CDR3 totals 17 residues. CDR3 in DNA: TGTGCCAGGAAACCCAGGGGCAGGGAACTTAGCAATCAGCCCCAGCATTTT. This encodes CARKPRGRELSNQPQHF.

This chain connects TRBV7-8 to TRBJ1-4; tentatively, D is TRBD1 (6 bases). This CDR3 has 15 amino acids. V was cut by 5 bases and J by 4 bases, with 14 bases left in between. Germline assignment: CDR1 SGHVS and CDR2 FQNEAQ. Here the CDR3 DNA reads TGTGCCAGCAGCCAACGGACAGCATTTAATGAAAAACTGTTTTTT. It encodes CASSQRTAFNEKLFF.

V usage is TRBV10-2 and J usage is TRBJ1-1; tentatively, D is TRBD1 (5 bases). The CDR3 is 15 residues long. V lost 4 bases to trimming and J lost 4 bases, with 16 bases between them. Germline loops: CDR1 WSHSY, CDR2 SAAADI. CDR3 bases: TGCGCCAGCAGTGCGCCTGGGGGTTTAGGCACTGAAGCTTTCTTT. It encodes CASSAPGGLGTEAFF.

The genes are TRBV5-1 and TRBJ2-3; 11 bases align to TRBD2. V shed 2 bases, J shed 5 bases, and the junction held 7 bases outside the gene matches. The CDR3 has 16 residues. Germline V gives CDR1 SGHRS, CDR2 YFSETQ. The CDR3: CASSFFSGGAGDTQYF. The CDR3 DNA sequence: TGCGCCAGCAGCTTTTTTAGCGGGGGGGCCGGAGATACGCAGTATTTT.

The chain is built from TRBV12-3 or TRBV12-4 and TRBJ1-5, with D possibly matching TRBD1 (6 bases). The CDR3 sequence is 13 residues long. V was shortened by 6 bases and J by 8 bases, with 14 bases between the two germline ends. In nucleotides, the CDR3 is TGTGCCAGCAGACAGGGTCTCCTTAAGCCCCAGCATTTT. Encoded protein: CASRQGLLKPQHF.

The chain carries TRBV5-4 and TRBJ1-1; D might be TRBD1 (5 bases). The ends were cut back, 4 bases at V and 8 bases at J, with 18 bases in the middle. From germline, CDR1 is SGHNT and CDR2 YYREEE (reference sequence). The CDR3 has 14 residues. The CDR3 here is CASSRQPAEGEAFF. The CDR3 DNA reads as TGTGCCAGCAGCCGACAGCCGGCGGAGGGGGAAGCTTTCTTT. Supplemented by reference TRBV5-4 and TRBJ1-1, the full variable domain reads ETGVTQSPTHLIKTRGQQVTLRCSSQSGHNTVSWYQQALGQGPQFIFQYYREEENGRGNFPPRFSGLQFPNYSSELNVNALELDDSALYLCASSRQPAEGEAFFGQGTRLTVV.